This T cell receptor (beta chain) was captured by sequencing in a study of blood T cell repertoires in COVID-19. Across the study: Sources were T cells, B-cell-depleted T cells, or PBMCs; the material itself was cDNA or gDNA.

Source study methods: By means of reference gene primer amplification, nucleated cell counts were estimated. The assay was immunoSEQ multiplex PCR, and TCRdb's table has in-frame clones only and misses some. The D gene and trimming were derived from the DNA, and the V and J assignments and clone size from that table. Among some 190,000 clones listed, 86% were seen once. Participants were aged 18 to 89 years, lived in 25 or so US areas, and enrolled virtually. Assignments of participants to cohorts depended upon their own reported clinical history. The specimen sequenced was PBMCs or T cells enriched from blood (not recorded which). The sequence was obtained from a man aged 40-50 years with acute COVID-19.

CDR3 residues: CASSVRGANGYTF. The DNA for the CDR3 is TGTGCCAGCAGTGTCAGGGGGGCGAATGGCTACACCTTC. This chain joins TRBV27 and TRBJ1-2, with 7 bases matching TRBD1. This CDR3 comprises 13 residues. J gave up 6 bases and V 5 bases, and 6 bases lay outside the gene matches. CDR1 is MNHEY and CDR2 is SMNVEV in the germline V gene (reference sequence).